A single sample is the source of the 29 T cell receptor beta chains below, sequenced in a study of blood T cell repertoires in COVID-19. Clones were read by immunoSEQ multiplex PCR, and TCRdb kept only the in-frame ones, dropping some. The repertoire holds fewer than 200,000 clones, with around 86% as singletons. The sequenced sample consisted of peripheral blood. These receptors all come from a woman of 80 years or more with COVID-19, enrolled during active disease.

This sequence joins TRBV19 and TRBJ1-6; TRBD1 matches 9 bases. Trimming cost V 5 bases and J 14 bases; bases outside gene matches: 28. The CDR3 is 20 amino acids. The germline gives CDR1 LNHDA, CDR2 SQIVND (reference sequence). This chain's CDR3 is CASSLPRVGVTGGGGSTLHF. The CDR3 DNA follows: TGTGCCAGTAGTCTCCCCCGGGTAGGCGTGACAGGGGGAGGAGGTAGCACCCTCCACTTT.

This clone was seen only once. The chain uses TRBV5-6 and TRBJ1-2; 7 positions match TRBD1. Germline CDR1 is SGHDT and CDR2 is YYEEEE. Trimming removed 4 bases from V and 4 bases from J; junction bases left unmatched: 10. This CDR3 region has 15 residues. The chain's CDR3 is CASSPADRTIYGYTF. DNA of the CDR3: TGTGCCAGCAGCCCGGCGGACAGGACGATCTATGGCTACACCTTC.

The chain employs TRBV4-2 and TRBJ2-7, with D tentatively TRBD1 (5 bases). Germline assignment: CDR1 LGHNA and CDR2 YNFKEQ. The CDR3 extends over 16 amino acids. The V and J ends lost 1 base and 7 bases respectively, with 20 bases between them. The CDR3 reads CASSQGLAGKVQEQYF. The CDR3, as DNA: TGTGCCAGCAGCCAAGGTCTCGCAGGGAAGGTGCAGGAGCAGTACTTC.

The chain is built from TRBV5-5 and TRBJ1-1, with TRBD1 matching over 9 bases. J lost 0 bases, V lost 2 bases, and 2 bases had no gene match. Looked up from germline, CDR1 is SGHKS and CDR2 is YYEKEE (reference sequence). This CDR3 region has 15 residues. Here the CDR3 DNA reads TGTGCCAGCAGCTTCGGACAGGGGATGAACACTGAAGCTTTCTTT. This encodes CASSFGQGMNTEAFF.

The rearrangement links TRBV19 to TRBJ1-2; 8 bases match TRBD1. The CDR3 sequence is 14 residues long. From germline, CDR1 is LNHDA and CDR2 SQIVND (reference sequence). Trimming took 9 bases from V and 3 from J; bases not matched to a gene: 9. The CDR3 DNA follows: TGTGCCAGCCGATCTGGACAGGGAGACTATGGCTACACCTTC. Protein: CASRSGQGDYGYTF.

CDR3 residues: CASSDWTGRTEAFF. The CDR3 DNA follows: TGTGCCAGCAGCGATTGGACAGGGAGGACTGAAGCTTTCTTT. The rearrangement uses TRBV5-4 and TRBJ1-1, with TRBD1 matching over 8 bases. Germline assignment: CDR1 SGHNT and CDR2 YYREEE (reference sequence). V was pared by 4 bases and J by 5 bases, with 7 bases of the junction left unmatched. The CDR3 consists of 14 residues.

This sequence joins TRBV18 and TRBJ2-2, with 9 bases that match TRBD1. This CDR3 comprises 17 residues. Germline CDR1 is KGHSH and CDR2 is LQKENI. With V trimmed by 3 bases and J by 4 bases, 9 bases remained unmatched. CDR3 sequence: CASSPTGQGISTGELFF. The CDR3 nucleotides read TGTGCCAGCTCACCGACCGGACAGGGGATTAGCACCGGGGAGCTGTTTTTT. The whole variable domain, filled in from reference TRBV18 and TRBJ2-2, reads NAGVMQNPRHLVRRRGQEARLRCSPMKGHSHVYWYRQLPEEGLKFMVYLQKENIIDESGMPKERFSAEFPKEGPSILRIQQVVRGDSAAYFCASSPTGQGISTGELFFGEGSRLTVL.

The CDR3 region has the DNA TGTGCCAGCAGTGTCCGGGAGACAAATGAAAAACTGTTTTTT. Protein product: CASSVRETNEKLFF. This chain connects TRBV27 to TRBJ1-4, with unresolved D. V was cut by 5 bases and J by 5 bases, with 12 bases left in between. The CDR3 is 14 residues long. Germline loops: CDR1 MNHEY, CDR2 SMNVEV (reference sequence).

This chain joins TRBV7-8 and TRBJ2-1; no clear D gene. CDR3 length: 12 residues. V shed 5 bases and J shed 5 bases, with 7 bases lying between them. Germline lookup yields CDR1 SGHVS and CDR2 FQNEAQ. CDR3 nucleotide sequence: TGTGCCAGCAGCCAAAACAACAATGAGCAGTTCTTC. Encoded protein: CASSQNNNEQFF.

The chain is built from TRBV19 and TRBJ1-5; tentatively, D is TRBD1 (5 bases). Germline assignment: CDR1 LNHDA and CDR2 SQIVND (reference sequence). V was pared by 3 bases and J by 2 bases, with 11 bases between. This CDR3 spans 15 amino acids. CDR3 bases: TGTGCCAGTAGTATTGCCTCGGGGGGCAATCAGCCCCAGCATTTT. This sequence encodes CASSIASGGNQPQHF.

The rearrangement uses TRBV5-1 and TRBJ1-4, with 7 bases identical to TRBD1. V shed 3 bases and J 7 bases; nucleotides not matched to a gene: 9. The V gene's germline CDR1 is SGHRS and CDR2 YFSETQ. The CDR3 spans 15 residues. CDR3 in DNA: TGCGCCAGCAGCTCCGGGACAGCTATGCTTGAAAAACTGTTTTTT. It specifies CASSSGTAMLEKLFF.

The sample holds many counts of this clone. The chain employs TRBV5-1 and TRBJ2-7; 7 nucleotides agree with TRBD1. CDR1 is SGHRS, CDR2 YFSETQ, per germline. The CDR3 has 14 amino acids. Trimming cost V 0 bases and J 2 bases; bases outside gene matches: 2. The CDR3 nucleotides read TGCGCCAGCAGCTTGGACGGACAGGCCTACGAGCAGTACTTC. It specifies CASSLDGQAYEQYF.

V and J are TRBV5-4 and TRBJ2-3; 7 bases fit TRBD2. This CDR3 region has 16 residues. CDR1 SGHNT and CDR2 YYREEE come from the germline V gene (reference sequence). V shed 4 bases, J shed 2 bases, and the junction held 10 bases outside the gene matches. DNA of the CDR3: TGTGCCAGCAGCCCGCTGGCGGGAGCGATCACAGATACGCAGTATTTT. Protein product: CASSPLAGAITDTQYF. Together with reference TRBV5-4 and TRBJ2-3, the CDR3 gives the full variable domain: ETGVTQSPTHLIKTRGQQVTLRCSSQSGHNTVSWYQQALGQGPQFIFQYYREEENGRGNFPPRFSGLQFPNYSSELNVNALELDDSALYLCASSPLAGAITDTQYFGPGTRLTVL.

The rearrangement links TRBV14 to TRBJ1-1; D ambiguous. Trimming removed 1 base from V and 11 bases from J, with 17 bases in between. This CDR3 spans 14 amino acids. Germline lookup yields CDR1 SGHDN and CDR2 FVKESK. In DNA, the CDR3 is TGTGCCAGCAGCCAAGCTCACGCCCTCGCGGGGGCTTTCTTT. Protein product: CASSQAHALAGAFF. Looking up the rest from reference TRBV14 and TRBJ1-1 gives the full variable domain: EAGVTQFPSHSVIEKGQTVTLRCDPISGHDNLYWYRRVMGKEIKFLLHFVKESKQDESGMPNNRFLAERTGGTYSTLKVQPAELEDSGVYFCASSQAHALAGAFFGQGTRLTVV.

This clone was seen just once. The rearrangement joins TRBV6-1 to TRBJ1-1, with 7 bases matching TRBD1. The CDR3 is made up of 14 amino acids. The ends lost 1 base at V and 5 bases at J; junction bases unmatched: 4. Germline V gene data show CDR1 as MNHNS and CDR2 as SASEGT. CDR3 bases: TGTGCCAGCAGTGAAGGGGGACAGATAACTGAAGCTTTCTTT. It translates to CASSEGGQITEAFF.

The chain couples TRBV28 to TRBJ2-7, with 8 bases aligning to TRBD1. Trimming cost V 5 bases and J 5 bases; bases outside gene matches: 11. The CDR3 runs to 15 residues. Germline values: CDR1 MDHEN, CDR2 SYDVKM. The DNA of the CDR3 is TGTGCCAGCAGTCGGCTCCCGGGACAGGTCAACGAGCAGTACTTC. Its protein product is CASSRLPGQVNEQYF.

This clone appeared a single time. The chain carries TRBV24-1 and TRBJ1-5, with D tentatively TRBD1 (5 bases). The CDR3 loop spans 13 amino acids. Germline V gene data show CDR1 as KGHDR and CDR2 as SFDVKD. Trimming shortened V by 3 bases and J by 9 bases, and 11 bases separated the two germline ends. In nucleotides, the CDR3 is TGTGCCACCAGTGATGGGGGGGATCTGCCCCAGCATTTT. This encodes CATSDGGDLPQHF.

CDR3 loop: CASSAGTGRSGANVLTF. The CDR3 coding sequence is TGTGCCAGCAGTGCCGGGACAGGTCGCTCTGGGGCCAACGTCCTGACTTTC. This chain uses TRBV7-3 with TRBJ2-6; 8 positions agree with TRBD1. CDR1 is SGHTA and CDR2 is FQGTGA in the germline V gene. The V and J ends lost 6 bases and 0 bases, in that order; junction bases with no gene match: 7. This CDR3 has 17 residues. Using reference TRBV7-3 and TRBJ2-6 for the parts outside the CDR3, the full variable domain is GAGVSQTPSNKVTEKGKYVELRCDPISGHTALYWYRQSLGQGPEFLIYFQGTGAADDSGLPNDRFFAVRPEGSVSTLKIQRTERGDSAVYLCASSAGTGRSGANVLTFGAGSRLTVL.

As DNA, the CDR3 is TGCGCCAGCAGTGGAGGTCCCTACACAGATACGCAGTATTTT. Translating it yields CASSGGPYTDTQYF. The V gene is TRBV5-1, the J gene TRBJ2-3, with D perhaps matching TRBD2 (5 bases). This CDR3 has 14 amino acids. The V end lost 5 bases, the J end lost 2 bases, and 12 bases lay between the germline ends. CDR1 is SGHRS and CDR2 is YFSETQ in the germline V gene.

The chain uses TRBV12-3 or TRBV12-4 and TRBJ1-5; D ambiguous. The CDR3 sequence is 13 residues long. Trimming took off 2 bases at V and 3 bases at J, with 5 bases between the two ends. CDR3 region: CASSLRLNQPQHF. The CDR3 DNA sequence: TGTGCCAGCAGTTTAAGACTCAATCAGCCCCAGCATTTT.

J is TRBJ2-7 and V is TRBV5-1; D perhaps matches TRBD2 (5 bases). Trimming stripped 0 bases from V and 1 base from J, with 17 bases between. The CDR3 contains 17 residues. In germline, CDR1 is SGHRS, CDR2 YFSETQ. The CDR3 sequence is CASSLGLAPAISYEQYF. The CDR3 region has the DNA TGCGCCAGCAGCTTGGGGTTAGCGCCCGCCATATCCTACGAGCAGTACTTC.

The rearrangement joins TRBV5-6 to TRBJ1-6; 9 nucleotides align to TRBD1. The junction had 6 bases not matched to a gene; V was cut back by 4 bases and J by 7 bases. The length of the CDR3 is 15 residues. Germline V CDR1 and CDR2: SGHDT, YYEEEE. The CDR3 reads CASSQTGTGNSPLHF. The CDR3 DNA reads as TGTGCCAGCAGCCAAACCGGGACAGGGAATTCACCCCTCCACTTT.

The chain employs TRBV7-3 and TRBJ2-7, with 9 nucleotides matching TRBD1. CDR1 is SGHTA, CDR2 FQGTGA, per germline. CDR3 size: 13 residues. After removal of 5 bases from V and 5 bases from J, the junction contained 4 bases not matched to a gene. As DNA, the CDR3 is TGTGCCAGCAGCCACGGACAGGGGCACGAGCAGTACTTC. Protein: CASSHGQGHEQYF.

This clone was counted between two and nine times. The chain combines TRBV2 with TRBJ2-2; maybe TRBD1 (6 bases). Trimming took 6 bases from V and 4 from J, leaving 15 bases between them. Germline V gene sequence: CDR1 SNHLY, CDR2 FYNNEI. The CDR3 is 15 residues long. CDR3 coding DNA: TGTGCCAGCAGCCCCCAGACAGGAATCACCGGGGAGCTGTTTTTT. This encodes CASSPQTGITGELFF. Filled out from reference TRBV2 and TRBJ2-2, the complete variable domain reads EPEVTQTPSHQVTQMGQEVILRCVPISNHLYFYWYRQILGQKVEFLVSFYNNEISEKSEIFDDQFSVERPDGSNFTLKIRSTKLEDSAMYFCASSPQTGITGELFFGEGSRLTVL.

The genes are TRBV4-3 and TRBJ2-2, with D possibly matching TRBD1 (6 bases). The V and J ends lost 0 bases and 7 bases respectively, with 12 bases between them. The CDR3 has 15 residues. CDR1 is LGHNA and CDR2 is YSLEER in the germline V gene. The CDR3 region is CASSQDRFRGGELFF. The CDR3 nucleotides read TGCGCCAGCAGCCAAGATCGGTTCAGGGGCGGGGAGCTGTTTTTT.

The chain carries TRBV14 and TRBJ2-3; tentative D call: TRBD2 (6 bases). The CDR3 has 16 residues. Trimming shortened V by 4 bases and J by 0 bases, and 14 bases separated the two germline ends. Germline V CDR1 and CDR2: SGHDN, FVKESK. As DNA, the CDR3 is TGTGCCAGCAGCCTAACCTCCGGGAGTAGCACAGATACGCAGTATTTT. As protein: CASSLTSGSSTDTQYF. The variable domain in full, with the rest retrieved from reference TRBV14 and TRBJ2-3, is EAGVTQFPSHSVIEKGQTVTLRCDPISGHDNLYWYRRVMGKEIKFLLHFVKESKQDESGMPNNRFLAERTGGTYSTLKVQPAELEDSGVYFCASSLTSGSSTDTQYFGPGTRLTVL.

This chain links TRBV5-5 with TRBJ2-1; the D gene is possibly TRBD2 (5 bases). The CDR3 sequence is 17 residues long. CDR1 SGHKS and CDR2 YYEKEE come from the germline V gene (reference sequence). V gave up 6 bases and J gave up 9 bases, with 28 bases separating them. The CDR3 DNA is TGTGCCAGCACCACTCAAATCCGGCGAGAGGGCTGGAGTGAGCAGTTCTTC. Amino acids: CASTTQIRREGWSEQFF.

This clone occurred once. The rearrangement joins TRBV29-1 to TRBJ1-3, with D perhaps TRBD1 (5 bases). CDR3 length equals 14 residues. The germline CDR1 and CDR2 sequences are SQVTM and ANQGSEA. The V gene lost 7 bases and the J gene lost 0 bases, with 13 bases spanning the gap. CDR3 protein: CSAHRGSSGNTIYF. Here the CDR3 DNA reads TGCAGCGCTCATAGGGGCTCCTCTGGAAACACCATATATTTT.

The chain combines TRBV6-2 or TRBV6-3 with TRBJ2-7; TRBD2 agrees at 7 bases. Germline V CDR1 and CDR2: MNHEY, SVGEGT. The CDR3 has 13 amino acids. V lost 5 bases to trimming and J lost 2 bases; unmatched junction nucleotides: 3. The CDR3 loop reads CASSALATYEQYF. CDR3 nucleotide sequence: TGTGCCAGCAGTGCACTAGCGACCTACGAGCAGTACTTC.